This T cell receptor beta chain was sequenced in a study of cytomegalovirus exposure and HLA in healthy donors (dated by TCRdb to 2016 to 2017). For the wider study: In an earlier analysis of fewer than 750 of the donors, 250 to 350 Gb of sequence data and 117 million unique TCR beta sequences from about 179 million T cells were reported. An early release that covered roughly 600 HLA-typed donors contained around 330 gigabases of sequencing data and 80 million or so unique TCR sequences. Among the roughly 400 genotyped donors, around 81% belonged to the genetic ancestry cluster associated with self-reported Caucasian donors. The aim of the study was to test whether cataloging public T cell receptors could identify signatures of past pathogen exposure. The study used immunosequencing to profile the T cell repertoires of 670 or so subjects and linked those repertoires to cytomegalovirus serostatus. Besides the first cohort of 666 subjects, a separate validation cohort made up of 95 to 150 different subjects was used. To predict cytomegalovirus infection status, the study combined high-throughput TCR immunosequencing, statistical association of individual TCRs with disease status, and machine learning. A later analysis re-analyzed previously published TCR beta repertoires from 600 to 850 donors and added high-resolution HLA genotyping to study TCR occurrence patterns. The later analysis used no new phenotypic data to find candidate immune exposures, relying instead on TCR beta sequences and their occurrence across donors. In an earlier analysis of roughly 580 of the donors, high-throughput TCR beta sequencing was used to judge whether each TCR beta V gene segment behaved as functional or pseudogenic. Donor age, sex, ethnicity and CMV serostatus were compiled together with the repertoire data. Genome-wide SNP genotypes for about 65% of the 666 donors were used in a later genetic analysis, which treated that subset as a discovery cohort. All discovery cohort repertoires had been generated using a single sequencing platform. Class I and class II HLA loci were covered by the typing at four-digit resolution. The number of donors typed differed by locus, with 629-630 for A, B, C, DRB1 and DQB1, more than 500 for DQA1, 600 to 610 for DPA1, and under 490 for DPB1. Because of strong linkage in the cohort, roughly five DR-DQ haplotypes were treated as single units for association and clustering. On average, around 230,000 unique TCR beta nucleotide sequences were sequenced per donor among about 400 genotyped donors of the cohort, with roughly a sixth of those sequences being non-productive.

Points the paper makes about the study in general: Sequencing depth was assumed to be roughly uniform across donors in the presence/absence analyses, though that assumption may not hold. According to a later analysis, TCR association rates differed among HLA loci, with DRB1 alleles showing the most associated TCRs and HLA-C alleles showing the fewest. An association between a missense DCLRE1C variant and V-gene and J-gene trimming of TCR beta chains was found in a later genetic analysis and replicated in an independent cohort. Some IMGT-functional V segments, including TRBV6-2 and TRBV6-3, could not be distinguished by the 87-base-pair reads and were therefore excluded. A further reported finding was that TCR beta sequences accurately predicted the HLA-A and HLA-B alleles for most subjects in the first cohort. Most TCR sequences were seen in very few donors, while some public TCRs were found in many individuals. The authors suggested that the approach could potentially be generalized to other disease states and immunological phenotypes. In the study, 150 to 200 TCR beta chains were listed as associated with cytomegalovirus. Cytomegalovirus status was reported to be diagnosed by the classifier with high specificity and sensitivity in both the original and validation cohorts. CMV serostatus was the only immune exposure information available for the cohort. Linkage disequilibrium might explain the correlated functional status among segregating V segments, but an unknown experimental factor could not be ruled out. The sequencing pipeline was judged likely to have produced a cluster of highly shared sequence variants as a technical artifact. A later analysis found that most CMV-associated TCR beta chains appeared HLA-restricted, with HLA associations seemingly driven largely by CMV exposure. Because HLA typing was unavailable for some donors at each locus, only the typed subset was used in association tests. A later analysis found that HLA-associated TCR beta chains were more clonally expanded and had lower generation probabilities than equally common non-associated chains. In an earlier analysis of 587 of the donors, most TCR beta V segments were observed in productive rearrangements about 90% or about 30% of the time, broadly matching IMGT annotations. Only TCR beta chains were sequenced in this cohort, and the absence of alpha or paired-chain data limited detectable features. Compared with the roughly 700-donor mean, donors in an Asian-associated ancestry cluster had fewer N-insertions in productive TCRs, according to a later genetic analysis. Specific HLA alleles were associated with roughly 16,000 TCR beta sequences at a false discovery rate of 0.05 in a later analysis. A later analysis reported that several top co-occurrence clusters appeared linked to parvovirus B19, influenza, CMV and Epstein-Barr virus. Strong co-occurrence of HLA alleles, especially DR and DQ, made assigning TCR associations to individual alleles difficult. The earlier analysis of 450 to 700 of the donors excluded 15 to 20 rarely observed V segments, including chromosome 9 orphons, because counts were too low. Three of the identified cytomegalovirus-associated TCR beta chains were confirmed in vitro to be specific for cytomegalovirus antigens.

Comment on this clone: Its cognate antigen has yet to be identified. Base qualities were left out, and no much larger clone turns up one base away.

In total, approximately 700 healthy bone marrow donors made up the cohort. At the time of sampling, every cohort member was nominally healthy, though immune exposures that went unrecorded were likely present. The donor tested CMV seropositive, placing the donor among the approximately 310 seropositive members of the cohort. Each donor provided a peripheral blood sample, and peripheral blood mononuclear cells were used for TCR beta sequencing. The Qiagen DNeasy Blood Extraction Kit was used to extract genomic DNA from the blood cell samples. Receptor amplification or capture employed the immunoSEQ multiplex PCR assay. For the multiplex PCR, a mixture combining 60 forward primers for TCR Vbeta segments and 13 reverse primers for TCR Jbeta segments was used. A multiplex PCR assay on genomic DNA amplified the CDR3 region of rearranged TCR beta genes. The Illumina HiSeq System was used to sequence the amplified TCR beta libraries as 87-base-pair reads. The paper's processing steps were these. In a later analysis, 80 million or so unique TCR beta chains were counted across the 500 to 850 repertoires, and around 10 million of these chains were shared by at least two donors. Raw reads were error-corrected and collapsed into unique sequences by a nearest-neighbor algorithm in which closely related sequences were merged to remove PCR and sequencing errors. V, D and J gene segments were assigned by aligning CDR3 sequences to IMGT reference sequences. Each retained sequence needed at least a six-nucleotide match to both a V gene segment and a J gene segment. Rearrangements were classified as productive when the CDR3 lacked stop codons and remained in frame with V and J, and all other rearrangements were classified as non-productive. Following IMGT convention, CDR3 was defined as the stretch from the second conserved V-encoded cysteine up to the conserved J-encoded phenylalanine. In an earlier analysis of around 640 of the donors, sequences lacking an unambiguous match to a single V gene segment were excluded. In an earlier analysis of a few hundred of the donors, a V segment was called functional when productive rearrangements were above 56.7%, and segregating when the standard deviation between donors exceeded 5%. A statistical classification framework was developed to diagnose cytomegalovirus status using the catalog of TCR beta chain sequences. A later analysis assigned V and J genes by comparing TCR nucleotide sequences with IMGT/GENE-DB human TR gene sequences. Using the TCRdist pipeline, a later analysis assigned CDR3 sequences along with most-parsimonious VDJ recombination scenarios. A later analysis defined each TCR beta chain by its CDR3 amino acid sequence plus V-gene family, and excluded reads lacking a unique V-gene family. To address suspected cross-contamination and a sequencing artifact, a later analysis removed some 620 highly shared, low-generation-probability nucleotide sequences. In a later analysis, a clonal expansion index for each public chain was calculated from normalized within-repertoire ranks of inferred template counts. In a later analysis, generation probabilities were computed with a VDJ recombination model fitted to out-of-frame rearrangements, and the resulting probabilities were checked against IGoR. In a later analysis, hypergeometric tests were used to score TCR-TCR, TCR-HLA and TCR-CMV co-occurrence, with a repertoire-size bias correction applied to TCR pairs. False discovery rates were estimated in a later analysis by permuting HLA or CMV assignments 20 times. In a later analysis, co-occurring TCRs were grouped using DBSCAN, with TCRdist sequence similarity added in when clustering inside HLA-allele-positive subsets. Repertoires with fewer than 30,000 or more than 120,000 public chains, plus five repertoires with anomalous nucleotide sharing, were excluded from co-occurrence clustering. The immuneACCESS repertoire file appears here via TCRdb, limited to in-frame rearrangements. These files lack a portion of the clones; in checked studies, under half of the deficit traces to unresolved V genes, and the cause of the others is not known. D and trimming were read from the DNA, whereas the V and J calls and clone size are those reported in that table. For this sample the table gives more than 95,000 clones, of which about 80% were detected only once. In total, the top ten clones hold around 6.1% of the sample.

Including the terminal cysteine and phenylalanine, the CDR3 comprises 13 residues. The kept DNA is CDR3 alone, 39 bases in frame from the first base. V gives up 1 base and J gives up 2 bases, and the segment between their germline ends measures 3 bases. CDR1 and CDR2 are drawn from the germline V gene: MRHNA, SNTAGT. This chain is built from TRBV6-4 and TRBJ2-1; the D gene is not confidently resolved. The receptor's source is a man aged 60-69 years in good health and CMV-seropositive. The sample comprised PBMCs. The nucleotide sequence reads as follows: TGTGCCAGCAGTGACTTCACCTACAATGAGCAGTTCTTC. Translated, it reads CASSDFTYNEQFF.